A single sample gave rise to the 28 T cell receptor beta chains below, sequenced in a study of OX40 agonist ivuxolimab in advanced cancers. The method was immunoSEQ multiplex PCR; TCRdb's version includes in-frame clones alone and lacks a portion of them. The top ten hold roughly 0.61% of the sample, which has 100,000 to 130,000 clones, 91% seen once. The material sequenced was CD4+ or CD8+ T cells sorted from blood, taken in a trial of the OX40 agonist ivuxolimab. These receptors were obtained from an adult with an advanced solid tumor such as melanoma, head and neck, liver or kidney cancer.

The gene calls are TRBV6-5 and TRBJ2-5; 10 bases are a match to TRBD2. The germline V gene encodes CDR1 MNHEY and CDR2 SVGAGI. The junction had 2 bases not matched to a gene; V was cut back by 6 bases and J by 1 base. CDR3 size: 14 residues. The CDR3 DNA is TGTGCCAGCAGCGGACTAGCGGCCCAAGAGACCCAGTACTTC. It encodes CASSGLAAQETQYF.

The chain carries TRBV5-6 and TRBJ2-4; D gene ambiguous. The V gene's germline CDR1 is SGHDT and CDR2 YYEEEE. The CDR3 covers 16 residues. Deletions cut 1 base from V and 0 bases from J, with 11 bases between. The CDR3 is CASSLRQLLAKNIQYF. CDR3 sequence (DNA): TGTGCCAGCAGCTTGAGGCAGCTTCTAGCCAAAAACATTCAGTACTTC.

This clone was observed a single time. The rearrangement links TRBV11-3 to TRBJ2-3; 11 bases are shared with TRBD2. This CDR3 comprises 17 residues. The J segment lost 4 bases and the V segment lost 1 base, leaving 7 bases of the junction unmatched. CDR1 SGHNT and CDR2 YENEEA come from the germline V gene. CDR3 sequence (DNA): TGTGCCAGCAGCTTAGGGGTCGGGACTAGCGGACCAGATACGCAGTATTTT. This gives the protein CASSLGVGTSGPDTQYF.

The rearrangement links TRBV2 to TRBJ2-7; D not certain. Germline CDR1 SNHLY, CDR2 FYNNEI. V was cut by 4 bases and J by 1 base, with 8 bases left in between. This CDR3 contains 13 residues. CDR3 amino acids: CASSAGRSYEQYF. In nucleotides, the CDR3 is TGTGCCAGCAGTGCCGGGCGGTCCTACGAGCAGTACTTC.

The chain employs TRBV10-3 and TRBJ2-1, with 12 positions matching TRBD2. There are 16 residues in the CDR3. Per germline, CDR1 ENHRY and CDR2 SYGVKD. The V and J ends lost 2 bases and 8 bases, in that order; junction bases with no gene match: 7. The CDR3: CAISELAGGLGDEQFF. The CDR3, as DNA: TGTGCCATCAGTGAGCTAGCGGGAGGGCTTGGGGATGAGCAGTTCTTC.

J is TRBJ1-2 and V is TRBV29-1; TRBD1 aligns across 8 bases. CDR1 and CDR2 from the germline V gene are SQVTM and ANQGSEA. Losses at the gene ends were 6 bases for V and 4 bases for J; bases not matched to a gene: 7. This CDR3 is built from 13 residues. The CDR3 sequence: CSVFQGASYGYTF. The CDR3 region has the DNA TGCAGCGTCTTTCAGGGGGCGTCCTATGGCTACACCTTC.

The V call is TRBV19, the J call TRBJ2-7, with a tentative D call TRBD2 (6 bases). Germline loops: CDR1 LNHDA, CDR2 SQIVND (reference sequence). This CDR3 is built from 15 residues. Trimming left V 5 bases short and J 2 bases short, with 16 bases between. This chain's CDR3 is CASSPSGGKTYEQYF. The DNA for the CDR3 is TGTGCCAGTAGTCCTTCTGGGGGGAAAACCTACGAGCAGTACTTC.

This chain joins TRBV4-2 and TRBJ2-7; perhaps TRBD1 as D (6 bases). The V end lost 1 base, the J end lost 1 base, and 8 bases lay between the germline ends. This CDR3 is 14 amino acids long. Germline CDR1 is LGHNA and CDR2 is YNFKEQ. In DNA form, the CDR3 reads TGTGCCAGCAGCCAAGCTCAGGGGTCCTACGAGCAGTACTTC. This codes for CASSQAQGSYEQYF.

The chain links TRBV7-8 to TRBJ2-2; 7 nucleotides align to TRBD2. Per the germline V gene, CDR1 is SGHVS and CDR2 is FQNEAQ. V shed 7 bases, J shed 4 bases, and the junction held 12 bases outside the gene matches. This CDR3 comprises 16 residues. The chain's CDR3 is CASTIRRERGTGELFF. The CDR3 DNA follows: TGTGCCAGCACCATACGGCGGGAGCGTGGCACCGGGGAGCTGTTTTTT.

This clone was seen a handful of times. The chain recombines TRBV4-2 with TRBJ1-6; D uncertain. Germline lookup yields CDR1 LGHNA and CDR2 YNFKEQ. The V end was cut by 0 bases, the J end by 9 bases, with 21 bases between. The CDR3 extends over 18 amino acids. DNA of the CDR3: TGTGCCAGCAGCCAAGAGCCCCGCGTGGCAGGTTCGACTTCACCCCTCCACTTT. Amino acids: CASSQEPRVAGSTSPLHF.

The J gene is TRBJ2-3, the V gene TRBV19; D is undetermined. The germline CDR1 and CDR2 sequences are LNHDA and SQIVND (reference sequence). Between the trimmed V and J ends, which lost 5 bases and 0 bases, there was a span of 9 bases. The CDR3 loop spans 14 amino acids. The CDR3 bases are TGTGCCAGTAGTGACGGCCCTAGCACAGATACGCAGTATTTT. Translation gives CASSDGPSTDTQYF.

The sample holds one count of this clone. CDR3 loop: CASSEPFRGNYGYTF. The CDR3 bases are TGTGCCAGCAGCGAGCCCTTCAGGGGGAACTATGGCTACACCTTC. The chain joins TRBV9 to TRBJ1-2; 7 bases fit TRBD1. The J segment lost 2 bases and the V segment lost 3 bases, leaving 7 bases of the junction unmatched. Germline V gene lookup returns CDR1 SGDLS and CDR2 YYNGEE. The CDR3 spans 15 residues.

Of note for this clone: A read error may produce the germline difference seen at one junction end. The chain recombines TRBV7-9 with TRBJ1-4; maybe TRBD1 (5 bases). The CDR3 is 15 amino acids. CDR1 is SEHNR, CDR2 FQNEAQ, per germline (reference sequence). In nucleotides, the CDR3 is TGTGCCAGCAGCTCCCGGGGGAGGGAGAATGAAAAACTGCTTTTT. Its translation: CASSSRGRENEKLLF.

V gene TRBV5-4 combines with J gene TRBJ2-2, with TRBD1 as a possible D gene (5 bases). The V gene lost 5 bases and the J gene lost 1 base, with 12 bases spanning the gap. Per the germline V gene, CDR1 is SGHNT and CDR2 is YYREEE (reference sequence). The CDR3 covers 15 residues. The CDR3 loop reads CASSFDSLNTGELFF. CDR3 in DNA: TGTGCCAGCAGTTTCGACAGCTTGAACACCGGGGAGCTGTTTTTT.

This chain links TRBV5-1 with TRBJ2-2, with 12 bases fitting TRBD2. The germline V gene encodes CDR1 SGHRS and CDR2 YFSETQ. V shed 4 bases, J shed 5 bases, and the junction held 9 bases outside the gene matches. There are 17 residues in the CDR3. The chain's CDR3 is CASSGRLAGVGTGELFF. CDR3 nucleotide sequence: TGCGCCAGCAGCGGACGACTAGCGGGAGTTGGTACCGGGGAGCTGTTTTTT. The full variable domain, with the rest looked up from reference TRBV5-1 and TRBJ2-2, is KAGVTQTPRYLIKTRGQQVTLSCSPISGHRSVSWYQQTPGQGLQFLFEYFSETQRNKGNFPGRFSGRQFSNSRSEMNVSTLELGDSALYLCASSGRLAGVGTGELFFGEGSRLTVL.

J is TRBJ2-5 and V is TRBV9, with TRBD2 matching over 10 bases. V gave up 0 bases and J gave up 7 bases; unmatched junction bases: 3. CDR1 and CDR2 from the germline V gene are SGDLS and YYNGEE. The CDR3 extends over 14 amino acids. In nucleotides, the CDR3 is TGTGCCAGCAGCGTAGTTGGGACTAGCGTGACCCAGTACTTC. This sequence encodes CASSVVGTSVTQYF.

V is TRBV29-1 and J is TRBJ1-2, with D possibly matching TRBD1 (5 bases). Germline V gives CDR1 SQVTM, CDR2 ANQGSEA. V lost 7 bases and J lost 6, with 21 bases in between. CDR3 length: 14 residues. This CDR3 reads CSAGVISGGNGYTF. DNA of the CDR3: TGCAGCGCTGGGGTGATTAGCGGGGGGAATGGCTACACCTTC. The full variable domain, rest sourced from reference TRBV29-1 and TRBJ1-2, is SAVISQKPSRDICQRGTSLTIQCQVDSQVTMMFWYRQQPGQSLTLIATANQGSEATYESGFVIDKFPISRPNLTFSTLTVSNMSPEDSSIYLCSAGVISGGNGYTFGSGTRLTVV.

The chain employs TRBV7-3 and TRBJ2-2, with TRBD1 matching 12 bases. After removal of 1 base from V and 6 bases from J, the junction contained 6 bases not matched to a gene. CDR1 is SGHTA, CDR2 FQGTGA, per germline. This CDR3 is 17 amino acids long. The CDR3 bases are TGTGCCAGCAGCTTAAGGGCCGGGACAGGGGGCTCCGGGGAGCTGTTTTTT. Amino acid sequence: CASSLRAGTGGSGELFF.

This clone was counted a few times. The V call is TRBV7-9, the J call TRBJ1-2, with 9 bases that match TRBD1. The CDR3 length is 14 residues. J was trimmed by 3 bases and V by 5 bases; bases with no gene match: 4. The V gene's germline CDR1 is SEHNR and CDR2 FQNEAQ (reference sequence). CDR3 DNA: TGTGCCAGCAGCCGGGGACAGGGAGACTATGGCTACACCTTC. Translated: CASSRGQGDYGYTF.

The chain has TRBV25-1 and TRBJ2-1; tentative D call: TRBD2 (5 bases). Germline V gives CDR1 MGHDK, CDR2 SYGVNS. Trimming took 8 bases from V and 2 from J, leaving 10 bases between them. The CDR3 totals 13 residues. This chain's CDR3 is CASQSGTYNEQFF. The CDR3, as DNA: TGTGCCAGCCAAAGCGGAACCTACAATGAGCAGTTCTTC.

This chain links TRBV19 with TRBJ1-1; D unresolved. From germline, CDR1 is LNHDA and CDR2 SQIVND (reference sequence). Trimming pared 7 bases from V and 0 bases from J, leaving 9 bases between. The CDR3 totals 13 residues. CDR3 sequence: CASTVTLNTEAFF. CDR3 bases: TGTGCCAGTACCGTAACACTGAACACTGAAGCTTTCTTT.

The gene calls are TRBV7-3 and TRBJ1-1; D possibly corresponds to TRBD1 (5 bases). V was clipped by 2 bases and J by 8 bases, with 21 bases between them. In germline, CDR1 is SGHTA, CDR2 FQGTGA. The CDR3 spans 16 residues. The CDR3 region has the DNA TGTGCCAGCAGCTTAGGCGACCGGGGCCGGGGGTCGGAAGCTTTCTTT. Protein sequence: CASSLGDRGRGSEAFF.

V gene TRBV2 combines with J gene TRBJ1-5; weak D call: TRBD1 (5 bases). CDR1 is SNHLY, CDR2 FYNNEI, per germline. The germline V and J ends were trimmed by 1 base and 6 bases, with 10 bases remaining between them. The CDR3 contains 14 residues. CDR3 sequence: CASSEVQGGQPQHF. The CDR3 DNA follows: TGTGCCAGCAGTGAAGTTCAGGGAGGTCAGCCCCAGCATTTT.

J is TRBJ1-2 and V is TRBV10-3; unclear D gene. Per germline, CDR1 ENHRY and CDR2 SYGVKD. V was clipped by 4 bases and J by 4 bases, with 7 bases between them. The CDR3 is 12 residues long. DNA of the CDR3: TGTGCCATCAGTGCGGGGTTCTATGGCTACACCTTC. As protein: CAISAGFYGYTF.

CDR3 sequence: CASSSTSTETQYF. The CDR3 DNA reads as TGTGCCAGCAGCTCGACTAGCACCGAGACCCAGTACTTC. The chain couples TRBV5-4 to TRBJ2-5, with TRBD2 identical over 7 bases. The CDR3 length is 13 residues. Unmatched junction bases numbered 4, after V lost 3 bases and J lost 5 bases. Germline V CDR1 and CDR2: SGHNT, YYREEE (reference sequence).

J is TRBJ1-6 and V is TRBV15, with D maybe TRBD1 (6 bases). CDR3 size: 15 residues. Germline V gene lookup returns CDR1 LNHNV and CDR2 YYDKDF (reference sequence). Trimming took off 4 bases at V and 9 bases at J, with 16 bases between the two ends. The CDR3 spells CATSIGGLSSSPLHF. CDR3 nucleotides: TGTGCCACCAGCATCGGGGGGCTTTCGAGTTCACCCCTCCACTTT.

This clone has more than one count but fewer than ten. This chain connects TRBV10-2 to TRBJ1-1; no definite D call. Trimming pared 3 bases from V and 1 base from J, leaving 3 bases between. The CDR3 contains 12 residues. CDR1 and CDR2 (germline): WSHSY, SAAADI. This chain's CDR3 is CASSEANTEAFF. The DNA of the CDR3 is TGCGCCAGCAGTGAAGCGAACACTGAAGCTTTCTTT.

This clone was observed a few times. This chain uses TRBV30 with TRBJ2-7; 7 bases are a match to TRBD2. Germline V CDR1 and CDR2: GTSNPN, SVGIG (reference sequence). This CDR3 comprises 12 residues. V lost 8 bases, J lost 2 bases, and 6 bases stayed unmatched. The CDR3 protein is CAGGGNTYEQYF. The CDR3 nucleotides read TGTGCCGGGGGGGGTAACACCTACGAGCAGTACTTC.